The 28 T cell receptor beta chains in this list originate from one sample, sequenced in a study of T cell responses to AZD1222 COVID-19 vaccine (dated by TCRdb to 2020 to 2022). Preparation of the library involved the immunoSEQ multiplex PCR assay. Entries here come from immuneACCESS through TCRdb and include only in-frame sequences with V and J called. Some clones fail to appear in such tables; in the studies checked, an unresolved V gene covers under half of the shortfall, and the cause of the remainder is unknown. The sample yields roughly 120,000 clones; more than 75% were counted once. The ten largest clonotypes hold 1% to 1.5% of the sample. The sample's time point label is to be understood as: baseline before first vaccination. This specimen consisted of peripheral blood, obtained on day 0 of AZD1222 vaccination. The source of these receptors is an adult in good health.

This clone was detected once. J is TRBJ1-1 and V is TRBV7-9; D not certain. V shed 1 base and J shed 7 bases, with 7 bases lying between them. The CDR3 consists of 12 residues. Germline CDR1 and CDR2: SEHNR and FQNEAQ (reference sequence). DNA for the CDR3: TGTGCCAGCAGCTTAGAACAGCTTGAAGCTTTCTTT. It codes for CASSLEQLEAFF. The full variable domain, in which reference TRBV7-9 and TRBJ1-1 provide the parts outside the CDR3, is DTGVSQNPRHKITKRGQNVTFRCDPISEHNRLYWYRQTLGQGPEFLTYFQNEAQLEKSRLLSDRFSAERPKGSFSTLEIQRTEQGDSAMYLCASSLEQLEAFFGQGTRLTVV.

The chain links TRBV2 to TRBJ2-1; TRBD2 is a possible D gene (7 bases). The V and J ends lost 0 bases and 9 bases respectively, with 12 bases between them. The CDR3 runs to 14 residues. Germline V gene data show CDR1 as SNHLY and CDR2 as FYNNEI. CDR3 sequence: CASSEAMGGGEQFF. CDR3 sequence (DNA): TGTGCCAGCAGTGAAGCGATGGGAGGGGGTGAGCAGTTCTTC.

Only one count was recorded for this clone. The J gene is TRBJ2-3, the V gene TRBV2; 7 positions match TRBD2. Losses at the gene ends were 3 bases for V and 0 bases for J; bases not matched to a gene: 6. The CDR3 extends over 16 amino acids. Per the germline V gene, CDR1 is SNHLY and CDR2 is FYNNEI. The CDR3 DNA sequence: TGTGCCAGCAGTGAGCCCAGCGGGGACAGCACAGATACGCAGTATTTT. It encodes CASSEPSGDSTDTQYF.

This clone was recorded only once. The CDR3 DNA sequence: TGTGCCAGCAACAGCGGGGGGGCCTACAATGAGCAGTTCTTC. Protein: CASNSGGAYNEQFF. The chain joins TRBV27 to TRBJ2-1, with 10 bases fitting TRBD2. V lost 7 bases, J lost 2 bases, and 2 bases stayed unmatched. Germline CDR1 is MNHEY and CDR2 is SMNVEV (reference sequence). The CDR3 has 14 amino acids.

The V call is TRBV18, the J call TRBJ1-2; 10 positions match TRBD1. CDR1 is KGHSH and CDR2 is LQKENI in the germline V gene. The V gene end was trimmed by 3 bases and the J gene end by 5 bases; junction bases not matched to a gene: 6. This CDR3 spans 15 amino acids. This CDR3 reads CASSPPGQGKYGYTF. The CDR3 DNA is TGTGCCAGCTCACCCCCGGGACAGGGGAAATATGGCTACACCTTC.

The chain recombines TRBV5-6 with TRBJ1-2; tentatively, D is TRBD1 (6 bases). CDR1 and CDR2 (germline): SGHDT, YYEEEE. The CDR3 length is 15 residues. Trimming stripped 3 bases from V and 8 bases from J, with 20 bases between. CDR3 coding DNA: TGTGCCAGCAGCTCCGCCTGGGGGGCGGCAGAAGGCTACACCTTC. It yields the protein CASSSAWGAAEGYTF.

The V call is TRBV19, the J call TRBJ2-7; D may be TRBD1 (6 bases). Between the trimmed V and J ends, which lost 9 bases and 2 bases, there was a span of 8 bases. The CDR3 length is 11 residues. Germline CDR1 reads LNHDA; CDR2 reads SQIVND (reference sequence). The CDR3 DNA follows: TGTGCCAGCGGACAGCCCTACGAGCAGTACTTC. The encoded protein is CASGQPYEQYF.

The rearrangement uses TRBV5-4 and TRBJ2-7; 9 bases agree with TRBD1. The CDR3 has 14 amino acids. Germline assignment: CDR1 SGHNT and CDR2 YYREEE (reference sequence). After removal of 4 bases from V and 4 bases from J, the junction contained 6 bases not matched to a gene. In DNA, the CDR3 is TGTGCCAGCAGCCCTGGACAGGGGCAGTACGAGCAGTACTTC. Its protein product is CASSPGQGQYEQYF.

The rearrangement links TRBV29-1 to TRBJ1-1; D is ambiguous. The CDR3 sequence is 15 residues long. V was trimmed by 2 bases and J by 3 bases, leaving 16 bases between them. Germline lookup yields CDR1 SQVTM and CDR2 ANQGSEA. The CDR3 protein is CSVELRLGRDTEAFF. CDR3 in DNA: TGCAGCGTTGAACTGAGGCTGGGTAGGGACACTGAAGCTTTCTTT. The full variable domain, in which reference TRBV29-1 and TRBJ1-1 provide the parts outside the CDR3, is SAVISQKPSRDICQRGTSLTIQCQVDSQVTMMFWYRQQPGQSLTLIATANQGSEATYESGFVIDKFPISRPNLTFSTLTVSNMSPEDSSIYLCSVELRLGRDTEAFFGQGTRLTVV.

The DNA for the CDR3 is TGTGCCAGCAGTCCCCGCACCACAGAAAAACTGTTTTTT. It encodes CASSPRTTEKLFF. V usage is TRBV6-5 and J usage is TRBJ1-4; D is unresolved. Trimming removed 5 bases from V and 8 bases from J, with 12 bases in between. Looked up from germline, CDR1 is MNHEY and CDR2 is SVGAGI. The CDR3 has 13 amino acids.

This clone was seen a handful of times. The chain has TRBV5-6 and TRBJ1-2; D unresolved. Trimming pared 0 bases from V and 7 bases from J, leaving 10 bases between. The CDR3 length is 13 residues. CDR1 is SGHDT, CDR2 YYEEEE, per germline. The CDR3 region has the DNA TGTGCCAGCAGCTTGGGCGGGCCTGGTGGCTACACCTTC. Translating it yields CASSLGGPGGYTF. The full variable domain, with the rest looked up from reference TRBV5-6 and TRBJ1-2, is DAGVTQSPTHLIKTRGQQVTLRCSPKSGHDTVSWYQQALGQGPQFIFQYYEEEERQRGNFPDRFSGHQFPNYSSELNVNALLLGDSALYLCASSLGGPGGYTFGSGTRLTVV.

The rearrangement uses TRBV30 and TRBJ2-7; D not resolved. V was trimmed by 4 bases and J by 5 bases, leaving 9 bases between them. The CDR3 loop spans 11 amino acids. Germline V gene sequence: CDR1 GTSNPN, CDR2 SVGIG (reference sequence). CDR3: CAWTDLDEQYF. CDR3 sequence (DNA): TGTGCCTGGACAGATTTGGACGAGCAGTACTTC.

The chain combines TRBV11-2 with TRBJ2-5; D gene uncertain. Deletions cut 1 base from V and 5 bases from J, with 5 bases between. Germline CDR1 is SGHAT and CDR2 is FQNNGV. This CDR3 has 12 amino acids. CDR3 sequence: CASSLGAETQYF. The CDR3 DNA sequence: TGTGCCAGCAGCTTAGGGGCCGAGACCCAGTACTTC.

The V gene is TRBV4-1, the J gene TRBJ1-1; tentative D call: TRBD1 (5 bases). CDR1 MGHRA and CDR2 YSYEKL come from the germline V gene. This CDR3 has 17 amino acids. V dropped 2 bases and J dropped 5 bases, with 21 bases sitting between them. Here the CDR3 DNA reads TGCGCCAGCAGCCAACTACTGGGGGAGGGGAGAGGGACTGAAGCTTTCTTT. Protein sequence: CASSQLLGEGRGTEAFF.

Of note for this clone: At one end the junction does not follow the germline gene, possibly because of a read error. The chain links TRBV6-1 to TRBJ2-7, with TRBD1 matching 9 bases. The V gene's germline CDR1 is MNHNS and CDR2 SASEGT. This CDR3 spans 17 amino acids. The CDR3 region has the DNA TGTGCCAGCAGTGAAGAACCCCCGGGACAGGGCTCCCACGAGCAGTACTTC. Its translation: CASSEEPPGQGSHEQYF.

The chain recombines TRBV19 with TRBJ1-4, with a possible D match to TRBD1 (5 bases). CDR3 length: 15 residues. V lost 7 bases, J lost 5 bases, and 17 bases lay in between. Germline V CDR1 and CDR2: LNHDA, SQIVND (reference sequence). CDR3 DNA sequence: TGTGCCAGTACTCCATCGGGGGTACCAAATGAAAAACTGTTTTTT. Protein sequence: CASTPSGVPNEKLFF.

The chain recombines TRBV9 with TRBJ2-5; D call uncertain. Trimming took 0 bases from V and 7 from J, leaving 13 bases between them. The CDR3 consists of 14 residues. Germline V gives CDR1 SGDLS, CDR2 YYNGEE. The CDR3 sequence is CASSVAGPGRTQYF. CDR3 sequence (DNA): TGTGCCAGCAGCGTAGCAGGACCGGGCAGGACCCAGTACTTC.

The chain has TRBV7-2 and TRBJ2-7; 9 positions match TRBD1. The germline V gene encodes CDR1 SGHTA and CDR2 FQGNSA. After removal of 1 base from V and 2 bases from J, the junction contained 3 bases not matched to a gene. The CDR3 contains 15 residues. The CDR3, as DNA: TGTGCCAGCAGCTTAGAGGGGACAGGGACCTACGAGCAGTACTTC. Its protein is CASSLEGTGTYEQYF.

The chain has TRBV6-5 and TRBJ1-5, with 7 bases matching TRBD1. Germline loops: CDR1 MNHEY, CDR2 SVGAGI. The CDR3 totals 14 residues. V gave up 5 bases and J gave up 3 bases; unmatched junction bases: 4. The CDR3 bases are TGTGCCAGCAGTCCTGACAGGGCCAATCAGCCCCAGCATTTT. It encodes CASSPDRANQPQHF.

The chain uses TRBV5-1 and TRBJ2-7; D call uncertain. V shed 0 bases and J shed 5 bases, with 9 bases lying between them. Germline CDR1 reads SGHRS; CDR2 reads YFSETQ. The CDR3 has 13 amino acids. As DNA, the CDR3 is TGCGCCAGCAGCTTGGTTTTGGACCACGAGCAGTACTTC. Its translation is CASSLVLDHEQYF.

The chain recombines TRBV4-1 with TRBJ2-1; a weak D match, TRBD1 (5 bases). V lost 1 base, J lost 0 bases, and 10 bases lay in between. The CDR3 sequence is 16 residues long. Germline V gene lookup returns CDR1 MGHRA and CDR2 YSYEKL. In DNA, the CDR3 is TGCGCCAGCAGCCAAGTGGACATATTCTCCTACAATGAGCAGTTCTTC. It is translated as CASSQVDIFSYNEQFF.

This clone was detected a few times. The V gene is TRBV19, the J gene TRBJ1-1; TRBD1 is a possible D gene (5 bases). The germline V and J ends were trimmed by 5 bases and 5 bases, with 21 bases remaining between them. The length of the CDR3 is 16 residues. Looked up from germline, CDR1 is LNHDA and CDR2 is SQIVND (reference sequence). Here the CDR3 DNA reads TGTGCCAGTAGTTCCCCCCGGGGAGGGGTCAGGACTGAAGCTTTCTTT. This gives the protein CASSSPRGGVRTEAFF.

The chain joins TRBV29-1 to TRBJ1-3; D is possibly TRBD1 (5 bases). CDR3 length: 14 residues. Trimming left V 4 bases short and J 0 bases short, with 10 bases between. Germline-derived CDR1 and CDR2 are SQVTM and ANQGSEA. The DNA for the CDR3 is TGCAGCGTTGTTGGGGCTAGCTCTGGAAACACCATATATTTT. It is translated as CSVVGASSGNTIYF.

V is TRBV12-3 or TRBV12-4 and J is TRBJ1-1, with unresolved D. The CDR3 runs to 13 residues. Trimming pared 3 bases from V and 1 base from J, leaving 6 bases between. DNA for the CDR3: TGTGCCAGCAGTTTCGATTGGAACACTGAAGCTTTCTTT. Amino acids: CASSFDWNTEAFF.

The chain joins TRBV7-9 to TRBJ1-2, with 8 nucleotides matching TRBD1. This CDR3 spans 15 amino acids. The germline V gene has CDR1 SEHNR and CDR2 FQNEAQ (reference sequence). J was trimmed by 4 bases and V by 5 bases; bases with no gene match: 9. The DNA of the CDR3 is TGTGCCAGCAGCATCGGGACAGGCGGGCCCTATGGCTACACCTTC. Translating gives CASSIGTGGPYGYTF.

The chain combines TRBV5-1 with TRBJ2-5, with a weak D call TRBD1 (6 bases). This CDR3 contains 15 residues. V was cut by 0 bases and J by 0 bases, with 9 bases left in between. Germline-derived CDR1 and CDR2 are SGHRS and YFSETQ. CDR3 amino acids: CASSLATGDQETQYF. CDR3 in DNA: TGCGCCAGCAGCTTGGCGACAGGAGACCAAGAGACCCAGTACTTC.

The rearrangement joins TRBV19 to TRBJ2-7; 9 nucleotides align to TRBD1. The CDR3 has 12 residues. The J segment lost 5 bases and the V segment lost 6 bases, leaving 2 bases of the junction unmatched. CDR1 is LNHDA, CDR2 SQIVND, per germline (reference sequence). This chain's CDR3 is CASRGDRDEQYF. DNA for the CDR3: TGTGCCAGTAGGGGGGACAGGGACGAGCAGTACTTC.

The CDR3 loop reads CASSQVYRANTEAFF. The CDR3 DNA reads as TGCGCCAGCAGCCAAGTCTACAGGGCGAACACTGAAGCTTTCTTT. This chain uses TRBV4-3 with TRBJ1-1; tentative D call: TRBD1 (6 bases). The ends were cut back, 1 base at V and 1 base at J, with 10 bases in the middle. Germline CDR1 is LGHNA and CDR2 is YSLEER. This CDR3 is 15 amino acids long.